This T cell receptor (beta chain) appears in the sequencing data of a study of cytomegalovirus exposure and HLA in healthy donors (dated by TCRdb to about 2017). Background for the entire study: According to an earlier analysis of around 600 of the donors, about 179 million T cells yielded 117 million unique TCR beta sequences and 276 Gb of sequence data. About 300 gigabases of sequencing data and some 85 million unique TCR sequences were included in an early release covering roughly 600 HLA-typed donors. Of the roughly 400 genotyped donors, 65% to 90% fell in the genetic ancestry cluster associated with self-reported Caucasian donors. The study aimed to test whether signatures of past pathogen exposure could be identified by cataloging public T cell receptors. The T cell repertoires of 700 or so subjects were profiled by immunosequencing and related to cytomegalovirus serostatus. Besides the first cohort of roughly 660 subjects, a separate validation cohort made up of roughly 120 different subjects was used. High-throughput TCR immunosequencing, statistical association of individual TCRs with disease status, and machine learning were combined to predict cytomegalovirus infection status. A later analysis re-examined previously published TCR beta repertoires from just over 650 donors and added high-resolution HLA genotyping to investigate patterns of TCR occurrence. Rather than using new phenotypic data, the later analysis identified candidate immune exposures from TCR beta sequences and from how often those sequences occurred across donors. An earlier analysis of several hundred of the donors applied high-throughput TCR beta sequencing to assess whether each TCR beta V gene segment acted as functional or pseudogenic. Donor age, sex, ethnicity and CMV serostatus were collected together with the repertoire data. Genome-wide SNP genotypes for about 65% of the 666 donors were used in a later genetic analysis, which treated that subset as a discovery cohort. Every discovery cohort repertoire had been produced on one sequencing platform. Both class I and class II loci were covered by HLA typing, at four-digit resolution. The number of donors typed differed by locus, with roughly 620-630 for A, B, C, DRB1 and DQB1, 522 for DQA1, 600 to 610 for DPA1, and some 470 for DPB1. Because of strong linkage in the cohort, roughly five DR-DQ haplotypes were treated as single units for association and clustering. Among about 400 genotyped donors of the cohort, an average of around 220,000 unique TCR beta nucleotide sequences was sequenced per donor, of which about 18% were non-productive.

The cohort was made up of about 670 healthy bone marrow donors. Cohort members were all nominally healthy when sampled, although unrecorded immune exposures were likely present. The donor was CMV seropositive and belonged to the group of 250 to 300 seropositive cohort members. A peripheral blood sample was collected from each donor, and TCR beta sequencing was performed on peripheral blood mononuclear cells. Genomic DNA extraction from the blood cell samples was performed with the Qiagen DNeasy Blood Extraction Kit. The CDR3 contains 13 residues, cysteine and phenylalanine counted. The entry retains the CDR3 DNA only, 39 bases that are in frame from base 1. Deletion took 1 base off V and 5 bases off J, with a span of 9 bases between the germline ends. The germline V gene (reference sequence) gives CDR1 as SGHNT and CDR2 as YYREEE. The paper as a whole reports these results and caveats: According to a later genetic analysis, donors in an Asian-associated ancestry cluster had fewer N-insertions in productive TCRs than the approximately 710-donor mean. A cluster of highly shared sequence variants was judged likely to be a technical artifact of the sequencing pipeline. In a later analysis, TCR association rates were found to vary across HLA loci, with the most associated TCRs seen for DRB1 alleles and the fewest for HLA-C alleles. Presence/absence analyses assumed roughly uniform sequencing depth across donors, an assumption that may not hold. The classifier was reported to diagnose cytomegalovirus status with high specificity and sensitivity in both the original and validation cohorts. Correlated functional status among segregating V segments might be attributable to linkage disequilibrium, but an unknown experimental factor could not be ruled out. A later analysis associated around 16,000 TCR beta sequences with specific HLA alleles at a false discovery rate of 0.05. In a later analysis, HLA-associated TCR beta chains were found to be more clonally expanded and to have lower generation probabilities than equally common non-associated chains. In an earlier analysis of fewer than 750 of the donors, most TCR beta V segments were observed in productive rearrangements about 90% or about 30% of the time, broadly matching IMGT annotations. Immune exposure information for the cohort was limited to CMV serostatus. Assigning TCR associations to individual alleles was difficult when HLA alleles, especially DR and DQ, strongly co-occurred. While some public TCRs were present in many individuals, most TCR sequences turned up only very rarely across donors. Because HLA typing was missing for some donors at each locus, association tests included only the typed subset. The study gave a list of some 150 TCR beta chains associated with cytomegalovirus. According to a later analysis, most CMV-associated TCR beta chains appeared to be HLA-restricted, and the HLA associations seemed to be driven largely by CMV exposure. Because counts were too low, 15 to 20 rarely observed V segments, including chromosome 9 orphons, were left out of the earlier analysis of a few hundred of the donors. It was suggested by the authors that the approach could potentially be generalized to other disease states and immunological phenotypes. Some IMGT-functional V segments, including TRBV6-2 and TRBV6-3, could not be told apart with the 87-base-pair reads, so those segments were excluded. Only TCR beta chains were sequenced in this cohort, and the absence of alpha or paired-chain data limited detectable features. Several of the top co-occurrence clusters appeared to be linked to parvovirus B19, influenza, CMV and Epstein-Barr virus, according to a later analysis. In a later genetic analysis, a missense DCLRE1C variant was associated with V-gene and J-gene trimming of TCR beta chains, and the association was replicated in an independent cohort. A few of the identified cytomegalovirus-associated TCR beta chains were confirmed in vitro to be specific for cytomegalovirus antigens. A further reported finding was that TCR beta sequences accurately predicted the HLA-A and HLA-B alleles for most subjects in the first cohort.

Library generation was performed with the immunoSEQ multiplex PCR assay. For the multiplex PCR, a mixture combining 60 forward primers for TCR Vbeta segments and 13 reverse primers for TCR Jbeta segments was used. A multiplex PCR assay on genomic DNA amplified the CDR3 region of rearranged TCR beta genes. On the Illumina HiSeq System, the amplified TCR beta libraries were sequenced as 87-base-pair reads. The study's processing was this. In a later analysis, tens of millions of unique TCR beta chains were counted across the roughly 700 repertoires, and roughly 11 million of these chains were shared by at least two donors. To remove PCR and sequencing errors, raw reads were error-corrected and collapsed into unique sequences using a nearest-neighbor algorithm that merged closely related sequences. CDR3 sequences were aligned to IMGT reference sequences to assign V, D and J gene segments. Each retained sequence needed at least a six-nucleotide match to both a V gene segment and a J gene segment. A rearrangement counted as productive if the CDR3 had no stop codons and remained in frame with V and J, and every other rearrangement counted as non-productive. Following IMGT convention, CDR3 was defined as the stretch from the second conserved V-encoded cysteine to the conserved J-encoded phenylalanine. In an earlier analysis of roughly 580 of the donors, sequences lacking an unambiguous match to a single V gene segment were excluded. In an earlier analysis of roughly 500 of the donors, V segments were called functional above 56.7% productive rearrangements and were called segregating when the between-donor standard deviation exceeded 5%. A statistical classification framework was built for diagnosing cytomegalovirus status from the catalog of TCR beta chain sequences. In a later analysis, TCR nucleotide sequences were compared against IMGT/GENE-DB human TR gene sequences so that V and J genes could be assigned. A later analysis assigned CDR3 sequences and most-parsimonious VDJ recombination scenarios with the TCRdist pipeline. A later analysis defined each TCR beta chain by its CDR3 amino acid sequence plus V-gene family, and excluded reads lacking a unique V-gene family. As a way to deal with suspected cross-contamination and a sequencing artifact, a later analysis dropped 450 to 600 nucleotide sequences that were highly shared and had low generation probability. A later analysis calculated a clonal expansion index for each public chain from normalized within-repertoire ranks of inferred template counts. Generation probabilities in a later analysis came from a VDJ recombination model fitted to out-of-frame rearrangements, and those results were checked against IGoR. Hypergeometric tests were used in a later analysis to score TCR-TCR, TCR-HLA and TCR-CMV co-occurrence, with a repertoire-size bias correction applied to the TCR pairs. To estimate false discovery rates, a later analysis permuted the HLA or CMV assignments 20 times. A later analysis grouped co-occurring TCRs with DBSCAN, adding TCRdist sequence similarity when clustering within HLA-allele-positive subsets. Repertoires with fewer than 30,000 or more than 120,000 public chains were left out of co-occurrence clustering, as were a handful of repertoires with anomalous nucleotide sharing. Here the immuneACCESS table is served through TCRdb, limited to in-frame sequences with V and J called. Missing clones are a known gap in these copies; in checked studies unresolved V genes cover under half, and the rest lacks a known reason. V, J and clone size were drawn from that table, and D and trimming were deduced from the DNA. The sample table records about 120,000 clones; about 68% of these occur just once. The top ten clonotypes cover approximately 10% of the sample.

Concerning this clone itself: What antigen it recognizes has not been identified. The input lacks base qualities; no much larger clone sits a single base away.

The receptor was isolated from a woman between 50 and 59 years old in good health and CMV-seropositive. The sample consisted of PBMCs. Here the chain combines TRBV5-4 and TRBJ1-1, with a weak D call of TRBD1 (5 bases match). The nucleotide sequence reads TGTGCCAGCAGCTTGAACCGGGGGACTGAAGCTTTCTTT. It translates as CASSLNRGTEAFF.